The sequence of this T cell receptor beta chain was determined in a study of T-cell reconstitution after alpha-beta-depleted transplantation in children (dated by TCRdb to 2016 to 2017). At the level of the whole study: The study quantitatively tracked T-cell immune reconstitution after TCRalphabeta/CD19-depleted allogeneic hematopoietic cell transplantation in children using TCR repertoire profiling.

Counted from cysteine to phenylalanine, this CDR3 has 15 amino acids. Only the CDR3 DNA is retained, 45 bases long and in frame from the first base. Looking up the germline V gene yields CDR1 SGHTS and CDR2 YDEGEE. V gives up 0 bases and J gives up 5 bases, and the segment between their germline ends measures 15 bases. Library generation was performed with PCR. For sequencing, an Illumina HiSeq 2500 was employed. To normalize quantification of the TCRbeta repertoire, the TCR libraries were built with molecular barcoding that relied on unique molecular identifiers. TCRdb reran the public reads through fastp at Q25 and MiXCR, keeping productive beta chains. Every CDR3 protein is listed once, alongside the most common genes and DNA of its rows. This sample is represented by about 460,000 distinct CDR3 sequences; about an eighth of them were singletons. The ten most abundant clones make up around 5.6% of the sample.

This clonotype was recorded a few times. What antigen it recognizes has not been identified. No base qualities exist here, and no much larger clone lies one base off it. The TCR comes from a human donor who donated a stem cell graft to a child with combined immunodeficiency. The sample consisted of PBMCs from the stem cell graft donor, taken from the stem cell graft. The sequence joins TRBV5-8 to TRBJ2-7; the D gene cannot be resolved beyond TRBD1 or TRBD2, each matching 6 bases. The bases read TGTGCCAGCAGCTTGGATGGGGCTAGGGGGGACGAGCAGTACTTC. Its product reads: CASSLDGARGDEQYF.